What follows are 8 T cell receptor beta chains derived from one specimen sequenced in a study of shared clonotypes between healthy human individuals. Data came from immunoSEQ multiplex PCR; TCRdb stores just in-frame clones and leaves some out. The sample holds approximately 440,000 clones, roughly three quarters seen once. Material for sequencing was PBMCs. These receptor sequences come from a woman aged 40-49 years in good health. Some clones in this sample may be carry-over from other donors' samples.

CDR3 sequence reads: CASSLGAGNTIYF. CDR3 DNA: TGTGCCAGCAGCTTAGGTGCTGGAAACACCATATATTTT. The chain couples TRBV7-8 to TRBJ1-3; D not certain. CDR1 and CDR2 from the germline V gene are SGHVS and FQNEAQ. CDR3 length equals 13 residues. V lost 1 base, J lost 2 bases, and 3 bases lay in between.

The V call is TRBV2, the J call TRBJ2-7, with 9 bases identical to TRBD1. Trimming cost V 8 bases and J 3 bases; bases outside gene matches: 2. CDR1 and CDR2 from the germline V gene are SNHLY and FYNNEI. The CDR3 has 12 amino acids. The CDR3 spells CASAGQGYEQYF. DNA of the CDR3: TGTGCCAGCGCGGGACAGGGCTACGAGCAGTACTTC.

This clone is labeled as medium-sized. The identical CDR3 is also encoded by other nucleotide sequences in the sample. CDR3 sequence: CASSPGTAFSYEQYF. The CDR3 nucleotides read TGTGCCAGCAGTCCCGGGACAGCCTTCTCCTACGAGCAGTACTTC. The rearrangement uses TRBV27 and TRBJ2-7; 7 bases align to TRBD1. The ends lost 5 bases at V and 0 bases at J; junction bases unmatched: 7. CDR1 and CDR2 (germline): MNHEY, SMNVEV (reference sequence). CDR3 length equals 15 residues.

This rearrangement joins TRBV28 to TRBJ2-7; D remains ambiguous. V lost 3 bases, J lost 3 bases, and 9 bases lay in between. The CDR3 sequence is 13 residues long. The germline V gene has CDR1 MDHEN and CDR2 SYDVKM. This chain's CDR3 is CASSLPQNYEQYF. The DNA for the CDR3 is TGTGCCAGCAGTTTGCCACAGAACTACGAGCAGTACTTC.

This rearrangement joins TRBV7-9 to TRBJ2-7; no definite D call. Germline V lookup: CDR1 SEHNR, CDR2 FQNEAQ (reference sequence). CDR3 length: 16 residues. The germline V and J ends were trimmed by 4 bases and 5 bases, with 21 bases remaining between them. CDR3 loop: CASSSLVGPLSDEQYF. The CDR3 region has the DNA TGTGCCAGCAGCTCCCTAGTGGGCCCGCTGTCTGACGAGCAGTACTTC. Full variable domain (missing parts from reference TRBV7-9 and TRBJ2-7): DTGVSQNPRHKITKRGQNVTFRCDPISEHNRLYWYRQTLGQGPEFLTYFQNEAQLEKSRLLSDRFSAERPKGSFSTLEIQRTEQGDSAMYLCASSSLVGPLSDEQYFGPGTRLTVT.

This chain links TRBV29-1 with TRBJ2-2; D may be TRBD1 (5 bases). Germline V gene data show CDR1 as SQVTM and CDR2 as ANQGSEA. V lost 4 bases and J lost 1, with 7 bases in between. This CDR3 spans 13 amino acids. The CDR3 protein is CSVVQENTGELFF. CDR3 coding DNA: TGCAGCGTTGTACAGGAGAACACCGGGGAGCTGTTTTTT.

As regards this clone: Being one base from a much bigger clone, this may be a read error. The chain employs TRBV19 and TRBJ2-3; D perhaps matches TRBD2 (6 bases). V gave up 7 bases and J gave up 4 bases, with 15 bases separating them. Germline V gives CDR1 LNHDA, CDR2 SQIVND (reference sequence). The CDR3 sequence is 14 residues long. The CDR3 DNA sequence: TGTGCCAGTATTATGATAGCGGCCGCAGATACGCAGTATTTT. Its translation is CASIMIAAADTQYF.

This clone was seen only a few times. J is TRBJ1-5 and V is TRBV19; D not resolved. Looked up from germline, CDR1 is LNHDA and CDR2 is SQIVND (reference sequence). The V end lost 6 bases, the J end lost 6 bases, and 15 bases lay between the germline ends. The length of the CDR3 is 14 residues. CDR3 residues: CASRHFGEGQPQHF. As DNA, the CDR3 is TGTGCCAGTAGACATTTCGGGGAAGGTCAGCCCCAGCATTTT.